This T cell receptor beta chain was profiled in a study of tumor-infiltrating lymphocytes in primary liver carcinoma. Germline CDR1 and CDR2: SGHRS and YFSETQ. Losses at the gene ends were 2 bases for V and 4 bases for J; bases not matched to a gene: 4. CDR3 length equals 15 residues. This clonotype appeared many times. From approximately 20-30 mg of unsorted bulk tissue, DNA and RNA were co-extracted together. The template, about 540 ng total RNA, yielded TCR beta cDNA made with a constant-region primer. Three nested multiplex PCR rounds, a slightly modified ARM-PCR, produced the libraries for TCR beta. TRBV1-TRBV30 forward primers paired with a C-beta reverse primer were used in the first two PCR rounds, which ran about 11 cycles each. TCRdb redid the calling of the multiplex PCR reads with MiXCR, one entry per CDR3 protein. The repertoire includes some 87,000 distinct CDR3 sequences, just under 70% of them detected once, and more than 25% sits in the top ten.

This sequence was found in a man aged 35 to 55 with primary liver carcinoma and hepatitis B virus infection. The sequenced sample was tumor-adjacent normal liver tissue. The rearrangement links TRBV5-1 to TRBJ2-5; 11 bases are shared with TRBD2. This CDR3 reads CASSLLAGEGETQYF. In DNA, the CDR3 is TGCGCCAGCAGCTTACTAGCGGGAGAAGGAGAGACCCAGTACTTC.